This TCR beta chain comes out of a study of patients and donors after allogeneic stem cell transplantation. Germline loops: CDR1 SGHTA, CDR2 FQGNSA. The CDR3 extends over 17 amino acids. V lost 1 base to trimming and J lost 0 bases, with 13 bases between them. By proportion, this clonotype is medium-sized. Using its own MiXCR run on the RT-PCR reads, TCRdb lists one record per CDR3 protein. The sample lists thousands of distinct CDR3 sequences; approximately 20% were seen once. The chain carries TRBV7-2 and TRBJ1-5, with D tentatively TRBD1 (5 bases). The origin of this receptor is a human donor who was either an allogeneic HSCT recipient or a stem cell or donor lymphocyte infusion donor (not recorded which). It is not recorded whose cells these are; they may come from a transplant donor. Sequencing used blood, either unsorted or a sorted T cell fraction (not recorded which). CDR3 bases: TGTGCCAGCAGCTTAGGGCCCCCAGGGCCTAGCAATCAGCCCCAGCATTTT. Protein product: CASSLGPPGPSNQPQHF.